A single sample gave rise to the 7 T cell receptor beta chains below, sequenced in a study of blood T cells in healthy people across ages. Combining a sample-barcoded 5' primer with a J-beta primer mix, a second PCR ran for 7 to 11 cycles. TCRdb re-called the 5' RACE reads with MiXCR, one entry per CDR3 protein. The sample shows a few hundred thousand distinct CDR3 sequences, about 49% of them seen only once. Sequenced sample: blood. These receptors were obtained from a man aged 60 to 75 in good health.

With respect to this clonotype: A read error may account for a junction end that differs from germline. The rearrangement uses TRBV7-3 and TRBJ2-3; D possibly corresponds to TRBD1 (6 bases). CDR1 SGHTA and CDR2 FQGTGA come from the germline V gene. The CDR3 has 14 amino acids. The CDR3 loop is CASSFDGDTDTQYF. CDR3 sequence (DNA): TGTGCCAGCAGCTTTGACGGGGACACAGATACACAGTATTTT.

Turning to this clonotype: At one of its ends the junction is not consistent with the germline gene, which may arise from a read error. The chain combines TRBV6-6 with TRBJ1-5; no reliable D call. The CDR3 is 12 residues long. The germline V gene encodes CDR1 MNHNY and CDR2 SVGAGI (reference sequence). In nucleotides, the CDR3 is TGTGCCAGCACTTACTCAGATCAGCCCCAGCATTTT. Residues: CASTYSDQPQHF.

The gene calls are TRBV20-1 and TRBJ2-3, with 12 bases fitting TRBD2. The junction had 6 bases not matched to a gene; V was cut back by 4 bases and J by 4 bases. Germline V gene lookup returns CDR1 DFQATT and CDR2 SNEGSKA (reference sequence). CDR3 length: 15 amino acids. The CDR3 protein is CSAKSLAGGPDTQYF. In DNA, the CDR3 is TGCAGTGCTAAATCACTAGCGGGGGGCCCAGATACGCAGTATTTT.

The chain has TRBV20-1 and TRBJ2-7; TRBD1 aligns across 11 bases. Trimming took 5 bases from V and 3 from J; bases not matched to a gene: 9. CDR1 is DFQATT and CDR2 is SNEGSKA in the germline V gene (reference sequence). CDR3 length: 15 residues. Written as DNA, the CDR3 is TGCAGTGCTTACAAAACCGGGACAGGGGGCTACGAGCAGTACTTC. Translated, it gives CSAYKTGTGGYEQYF.

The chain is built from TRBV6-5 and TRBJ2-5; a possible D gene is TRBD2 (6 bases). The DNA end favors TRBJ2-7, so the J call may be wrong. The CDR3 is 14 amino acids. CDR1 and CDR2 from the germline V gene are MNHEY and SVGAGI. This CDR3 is CASSQTTGLYEQYF. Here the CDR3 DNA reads TGTGCCAGCAGCCAAACGACGGGACTCTACGAGCAGTACTTC.

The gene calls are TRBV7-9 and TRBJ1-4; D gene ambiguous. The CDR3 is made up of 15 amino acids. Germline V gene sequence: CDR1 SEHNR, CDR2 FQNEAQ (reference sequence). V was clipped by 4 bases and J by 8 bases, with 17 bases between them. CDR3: CASSSWAPEGEKLFF. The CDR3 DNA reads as TGTGCCAGCAGCTCTTGGGCCCCAGAAGGGGAAAAACTGTTTTTT.

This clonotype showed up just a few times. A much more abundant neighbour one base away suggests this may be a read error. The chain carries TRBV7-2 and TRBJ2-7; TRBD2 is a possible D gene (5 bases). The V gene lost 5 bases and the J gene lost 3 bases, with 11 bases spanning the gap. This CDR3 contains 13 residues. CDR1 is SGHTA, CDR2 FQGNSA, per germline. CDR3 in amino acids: CASSVVLDYEQYF. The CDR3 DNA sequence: TGTGCCAGCAGCGTAGTACTAGACTACGAGCAGTACTTC. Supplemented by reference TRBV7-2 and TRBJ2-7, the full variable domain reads GAGVSQSPSNKVTEKGKDVELRCDPISGHTALYWYRQSLGQGLEFLIYFQGNSAPDKSGLPSDRFSAERTGGSVSTLTIQRTQQEDSAVYLCASSVVLDYEQYFGPGTRLTVT.